One sample yielded the 6 T cell receptor beta chains listed below, sequenced in a study of blood T cells in healthy people across ages. A second 7 to 11 cycle PCR used barcoded and J-beta primers. Using its own MiXCR run on the 5' RACE reads, TCRdb lists one record per CDR3 protein. In the table there are about a million distinct CDR3 sequences, just over 50% of which are singletons. Material for sequencing was blood. The receptors derive from a woman aged 60-75 years in good health.

This clonotype occurred a few times. The CDR3 DNA reads as TGTGCCAGCAGCTTAGTCTGGCAGACCGGGGAGCTGTTTTTT. This codes for CASSLVWQTGELFF. V is TRBV11-1 and J is TRBJ2-2; D ambiguous. The V gene lost 1 base and the J gene lost 5 bases, with 8 bases spanning the gap. Germline V gene data show CDR1 as SGHAT and CDR2 as FQDESV (reference sequence). The CDR3 has 14 amino acids.

The J gene is TRBJ1-2, the V gene TRBV29-1, with TRBD1 as a possible D gene (6 bases). CDR3 size: 13 residues. The germline V and J ends were trimmed by 0 bases and 6 bases, with 11 bases remaining between them. Germline CDR1 reads SQVTM; CDR2 reads ANQGSEA. CDR3 in DNA: TGCAGCGTTGAAGAGGGGGCATGGGATGGCTACACCTTC. Its translation: CSVEEGAWDGYTF.

This clonotype has just a few counts. This rearrangement joins TRBV5-6 to TRBJ2-7, with D perhaps matching TRBD2 (6 bases). The CDR3 has 15 residues. Trimming pared 4 bases from V and 0 bases from J, leaving 14 bases between. The V gene's germline CDR1 is SGHDT and CDR2 YYEEEE. The CDR3 DNA reads as TGTGCCAGCAGCGAGAGACTAGGGAGCTCCTACGAGCAGTACTTC. This gives the protein CASSERLGSSYEQYF.

This clonotype was counted ten times or more. The chain links TRBV15 to TRBJ2-1; D perhaps matches TRBD1 (5 bases). Germline lookup yields CDR1 LNHNV and CDR2 YYDKDF (reference sequence). The CDR3 extends over 15 amino acids. V was shortened by 0 bases and J by 2 bases, with 8 bases between the two germline ends. The CDR3 region is CATSRDRAPYNEQFF. The CDR3 DNA follows: TGTGCCACCAGCAGAGACAGGGCTCCCTACAATGAGCAGTTCTTC.

Written as DNA, the CDR3 is TGTGCCAGCAGTTCCCTCGCGGGAGTAGGGTTCAATGAGCAGTTCTTC. This codes for CASSSLAGVGFNEQFF. The V gene is TRBV28, the J gene TRBJ2-1; 7 nucleotides agree with TRBD2. Germline trimming cut 4 bases from V and 6 bases from J; bases unmatched to any gene: 12. CDR1 and CDR2 (germline): MDHEN, SYDVKM. The CDR3 extends over 16 amino acids.

This clonotype was detected a few times. J is TRBJ2-1 and V is TRBV4-1; no firm D call. The CDR3 covers 15 residues. The germline V gene encodes CDR1 MGHRA and CDR2 YSYEKL. The V end lost 0 bases, the J end lost 6 bases, and 12 bases lay between the germline ends. The DNA for the CDR3 is TGCGCCAGCAGCCAAGATCTTATGGCCGTCAATGAGCAGTTCTTC. This sequence encodes CASSQDLMAVNEQFF.